The 15 T cell receptor beta chains below come from one sample, sequenced in a study of CD8 T cells in ankylosing spondylitis. Notes on the study in general: What seemed typical of ankylosing spondylitis blood was a TCR beta motif built from 8 or 9 highly homologous variants.

Their antigens are not known. TCRdb reanalysed the 5' RACE reads using MiXCR and keeps one entry per CDR3 protein. The sample has about 540,000 distinct CDR3 sequences, more than 9.5% seen once. Sequencing was done on a sample of blood, either unsorted or a sorted T cell fraction (not recorded which). These receptors all stem from a male donor with ankylosing spondylitis.

This clonotype was seen only a few times. This chain connects TRBV5-1 to TRBJ2-7, with a possible D match to TRBD1 (6 bases). Trimming cost V 0 bases and J 3 bases, with 19 bases left between them. This CDR3 is built from 17 residues. Germline-derived CDR1 and CDR2 are SGHRS and YFSETQ. This chain's CDR3 is CASSLATGLRCRYEQYV. CDR3 bases: TGCGCCAGCAGCTTGGCCACAGGGTTGAGATGTCGCTACGAGCAGTACGTC.

There are many counts of this clonotype. The rearrangement joins TRBV20-1 to TRBJ2-1, with no clear D. The CDR3 extends over 12 amino acids. Germline V lookup: CDR1 DFQATT, CDR2 SNEGSKA (reference sequence). V dropped 1 base and J dropped 7 bases, with 8 bases sitting between them. As DNA, the CDR3 is TGCAGTGCTAGAGGTGGGGTGAATGAGCAGTTCTTC. Its protein product is CSARGGVNEQFF.

With regard to this clonotype: Just one base apart from a much larger clone, this may be a read error. This chain joins TRBV2 and TRBJ2-2; 7 bases align to TRBD2. The CDR3 loop spans 13 amino acids. CDR1 is SNHLY, CDR2 FYNNEI, per germline. In DNA form, the CDR3 reads TGTGCCAGCCTAGGTACCCGTGGGGGGGAGCTGTATTTT. Amino acid sequence: CASLGTRGGELYF.

This clonotype occurred a few times. The gene calls are TRBV5-1 and TRBJ2-3; D might be TRBD1 or TRBD2, each matching 7 bases. This CDR3 spans 14 amino acids. The germline V gene has CDR1 SGHRS and CDR2 YFSETQ. Trimming stripped 7 bases from V and 5 bases from J, with 17 bases between. The CDR3 sequence: CASGTGEGQDTQYF. The CDR3 bases are TGCGCCAGCGGAACAGGGGAGGGTCAAGATACGCAGTATTTT.

This clonotype was seen repeatedly, ten times or more. The chain uses TRBV5-1 and TRBJ2-1; D gene unclear. Trimming left V 5 bases short and J 9 bases short, with 9 bases between. This CDR3 is 11 amino acids long. CDR1 SGHRS and CDR2 YFSETQ come from the germline V gene. CDR3 in amino acids: CASSRDTEQFF. In DNA form, the CDR3 reads TGCGCCAGCAGTCGAGATACTGAGCAGTTCTTC.

This clonotype was seen only a few times. The rearrangement joins TRBV4-2 to TRBJ2-3, with D tentatively TRBD2 (6 bases). In germline, CDR1 is LGHNA, CDR2 YNFKEQ. CDR3 length equals 17 residues. V lost 1 base and J lost 8, with 22 bases in between. The CDR3 protein is CASSQVGTPSSMRTQYF. The CDR3, as DNA: TGTGCCAGCAGCCAAGTTGGGACTCCTTCTTCTATGCGTACGCAGTATTTT.

Only a few counts were recorded for this clonotype. The CDR3 protein is CASGLGANEKLFF. DNA for the CDR3: TGTGCCAGCGGACTAGGGGCTAATGAAAAACTGTTTTTT. V is TRBV6-1 and J is TRBJ1-4, with D possibly matching TRBD1 (5 bases). Trimming removed 8 bases from V and 3 bases from J, with 10 bases in between. The CDR3 spans 13 residues. Germline CDR1 MNHNS, CDR2 SASEGT.

V usage is TRBV20-1 and J usage is TRBJ2-5, with a weak D call TRBD2 (7 bases). Looked up from germline, CDR1 is DFQATT and CDR2 is SNEGSKA (reference sequence). The CDR3 contains 13 residues. Trimming removed 4 bases from V and 3 bases from J, with 12 bases in between. In DNA, the CDR3 is TGCAGTGCTACACGAGGGGGGGAAGAGACCCAGTACTTC. It specifies CSATRGGEETQYF.

The genes are TRBV6-5 and TRBJ1-1; 10 nucleotides match TRBD1. The CDR3 runs 16 residues. From germline, CDR1 is MNHEY and CDR2 SVGAGI. V lost 0 bases and J lost 10; bases outside the gene matches: 11. The DNA for the CDR3 is TGTGCCAGCAGTTACTCGGGACAGGGGCTCCGACGAGGAGCTTTCTTT. Its protein product is CASSYSGQGLRRGAFF.

As regards this clonotype: A read error may account for a junction end that differs from germline. The V call is TRBV7-9, the J call TRBJ1-4; D possibly corresponds to TRBD1 (5 bases). The CDR3 totals 12 residues. CDR1 and CDR2 (germline): SEHNR, FQNEAQ (reference sequence). CDR3 DNA sequence: TGTGCCGGCAGGGCCCGTAATGAAAAACTGTTTTTT. Amino acid sequence: CAGRARNEKLFF.

This clonotype turned up a few times. The chain recombines TRBV7-9 with TRBJ2-4; D might be TRBD2 (6 bases). Trimming shortened V by 6 bases and J by 15 bases, and 24 bases separated the two germline ends. This CDR3 is 14 amino acids long. Germline assignment: CDR1 SEHNR and CDR2 FQNEAQ (reference sequence). Here the CDR3 reads CASRSFGGGPVPYF. DNA for the CDR3: TGTGCCAGCAGATCATTCGGGGGAGGCCCCGTGCCGTACTTC.

The V call is TRBV20-1, the J call TRBJ1-5; unclear D gene. Germline CDR1 is DFQATT and CDR2 is SNEGSKA (reference sequence). The V end lost 1 base, the J end lost 3 bases, and 10 bases lay between the germline ends. This CDR3 has 14 residues. The CDR3 DNA is TGCAGTGCTAGAGGCCGGGCCTCCAATCAGCCCCAGCATTTT. This encodes CSARGRASNQPQHF.

CDR3 region: CASSRLIGGFNEQFF. The CDR3 DNA reads TGCGCCAGCAGCCGCTTAATAGGAGGGTTCAATGAGCAGTTCTTC. J is TRBJ2-1 and V is TRBV4-1; D possibly corresponds to TRBD2 (6 bases). Trimming left V 4 bases short and J 6 bases short, with 16 bases between. The CDR3 is 15 residues long. Per the germline V gene, CDR1 is MGHRA and CDR2 is YSYEKL.

This clonotype was counted only a few times. The chain recombines TRBV30 with TRBJ2-7; tentatively, D is TRBD1 (6 bases). The V gene lost 5 bases and the J gene lost 1 base, with 15 bases spanning the gap. From germline, CDR1 is GTSNPN and CDR2 SVGIG (reference sequence). The CDR3 consists of 14 residues. The CDR3 DNA reads as TGTGCCTGGGTGGAAATGCAGGGGTCCTACGAGCAGTACTTC. Translated: CAWVEMQGSYEQYF.

This clonotype was observed a single time. The chain recombines TRBV6-1 with TRBJ2-7, with 11 positions matching TRBD2. Germline values: CDR1 MNHNS, CDR2 SASEGT. CDR3 size: 16 residues. Losses at the gene ends were 4 bases for V and 4 bases for J; bases not matched to a gene: 9. CDR3 DNA: TGTGCCAGCAGTGCCCCGACTAGCGGGACCCCTTACGAGCAGTACTTC. This gives the protein CASSAPTSGTPYEQYF.